This T cell receptor (beta chain) was profiled in a study of response to subunit inactivated influenza vaccine. Using its own MiXCR run on the RT-PCR reads, TCRdb lists one record per CDR3 protein. The sample has roughly 620,000 distinct CDR3 sequences, roughly 12% seen once; the top ten hold around 10%. This clonotype was counted between two and nine times. With 3 bases clipped from V and 3 bases from J, the junction kept 8 bases outside the gene matches. CDR3 length: 15 residues. Per germline, CDR1 MGHRA and CDR2 YSYEKL. The same specimen was also included in a second study, on T cells expressing NK-cell markers. That publication notes: Generation of TCR beta cDNA was performed by 5'RACE template switching incorporating UMIs. One of eight sequenced donors was HCMV-seronegative; the other seven were seropositive. Four donors likewise had their CD3+CD56-NKG2C+ fraction led by these clonotypes.

The genes are TRBV4-1 and TRBJ2-7; TRBD1 matches 7 bases. The sequence came from a man in his fifties or sixties who received an inactivated influenza vaccine. Source: PBMCs from blood, taken on the day of vaccination. The CDR3 sequence is CASSQTGTAYYEQYF. The CDR3 coding sequence is TGCGCCAGCAGCCAGACCGGGACAGCGTACTACGAGCAGTACTTC.